The rows below give T cell receptor beta chains drawn from one sample of a study of response to subunit inactivated influenza vaccine. TCRdb processed the RT-PCR reads anew with MiXCR; each CDR3 protein has one entry. The sample comprises 250,000 to 350,000 distinct CDR3 sequences, approximately 23% of which are singletons, and approximately 10% rests with the top ten. The sample in question was PBMCs from blood, obtained less than 22 months after vaccination. The receptors here all came from a man aged 45 to 75 who received an inactivated influenza vaccine. Each CDR3 is given with its conserved first and last residue. Fields, in order: clone size, V gene, J gene, CDR3 length, CDR3 protein. The size of a clone is reported for some rows only, either as once, few or many, or as a class for expanded clones.

>NA|TRBV7-2|TRBJ2-5|15
CASSYTPLVRETQYF
>NA|TRBV19|TRBJ1-1|14
CASRPGPGNTEAFF
>many|TRBV4-3|TRBJ1-2|17
CASSQVGLEGARHGYTF
>NA|TRBV6-1|TRBJ2-2|13
CASSDGYTGELFF
>few|TRBV7-6|TRBJ1-1|15
CASSQAGQRNTEAFF
>NA|TRBV4-2|TRBJ2-1|17
CASSQVDSSGRYNEQFF
>many|TRBV5-1|TRBJ1-1|13
CASSLGQVSEAFF
>once|TRBV20-1|TRBJ2-7|14
CSARVRELLYEQYF
>few|TRBV20-1|TRBJ2-1|15
CSARDETSPYNEQFF
>many|TRBV20-1|TRBJ1-5|16
CSAELVGIVSNQPQHF
>NA|TRBV11-2|TRBJ1-1|16
CASSPSLGQVNTEAFF
>NA|TRBV5-5|TRBJ2-5|16
CASSLGPRTSQETQYF
>NA|TRBV18|TRBJ1-4|15
CASSYRGTTNEKLFF
>few|TRBV5-1|TRBJ2-5|15
CASSSRTGERETQYF
>NA|TRBV2|TRBJ2-7|17
CASSEWETSGSVYEQYF
>NA|TRBV4-1|TRBJ1-1|14
CASSRRQGNTEAFF
>many|TRBV7-2|TRBJ2-3|15
CASSLRGGGTDTQYF
>few|TRBV4-1|TRBJ1-5|15
CASSQRGGPNQPQHF
>few|TRBV6-5|TRBJ1-1|14
CASSSPTMNTEAFF
>NA|TRBV11-2|TRBJ1-4|16
CASSLEYTGTNEKLFF
>NA|TRBV5-5|TRBJ2-1|15
CASSLSHPSYNEQFF
>NA|TRBV4-1|TRBJ2-3|18
CASSQLGPYSTRPDTQYF
>many|TRBV7-6|TRBJ1-4|16
CASSLGQGASYEKLFF
>NA|TRBV7-9|TRBJ1-5|17
CASSSSQTATSNQPQHF
>NA|TRBV28|TRBJ2-5|16
CASSTSSGREEETQYF
>few|TRBV20-1|TRBJ1-5|15
CSAKNSVTTPSPQHF
>NA|TRBV12-3/TRBV12-4|TRBJ2-7|11
CASSTGYEQYF
>NA|TRBV25-1|TRBJ2-3|18
CASSAFSGQGGFADTQYF
>few|TRBV15|TRBJ1-1|14
CATSSLGMNTEAFF
>few|TRBV7-2|TRBJ2-1|14
CASSADRGRGEQFF
>NA|TRBV13|TRBJ2-1|16
CASSLDDRGFYGEQFF
>few|TRBV6-6|TRBJ1-5|13
CASRSGSNQPQHF
>NA|TRBV20-1|TRBJ2-7|15
CSARASGQTTYEQYF
>NA|TRBV30|TRBJ1-1|14
CAWSPGRLNTEAFF
>NA|TRBV11-2|TRBJ2-7|16
CASSLRGGQGSYEQYF
>few|TRBV5-4|TRBJ1-6|13
CASSLSDNSPLHF
>few|TRBV5-1|TRBJ1-6|16
CASSEGQGISRSPLHF
>NA|TRBV7-2|TRBJ1-2|15
CASSPPAGTSYGYTF
>many|TRBV28|TRBJ1-2|15
CASSSSRGINYGYTF
>NA|TRBV12-3/TRBV12-4|TRBJ2-7|15
CASSLTGDDPYEQYF
>NA|TRBV12-3/TRBV12-4|TRBJ2-7|15
CASSLDVTLSYEQYF
>many|TRBV4-1|TRBJ1-1|12
CASSQDRTGAFF